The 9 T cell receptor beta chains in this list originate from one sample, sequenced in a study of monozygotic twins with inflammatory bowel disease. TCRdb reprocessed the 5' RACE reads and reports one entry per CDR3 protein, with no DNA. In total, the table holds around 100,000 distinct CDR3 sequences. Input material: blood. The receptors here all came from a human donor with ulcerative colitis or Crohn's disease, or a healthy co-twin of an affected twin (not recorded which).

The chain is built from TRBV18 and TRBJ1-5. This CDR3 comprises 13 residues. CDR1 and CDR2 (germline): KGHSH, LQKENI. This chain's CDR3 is CASSPTDGMPQHF.

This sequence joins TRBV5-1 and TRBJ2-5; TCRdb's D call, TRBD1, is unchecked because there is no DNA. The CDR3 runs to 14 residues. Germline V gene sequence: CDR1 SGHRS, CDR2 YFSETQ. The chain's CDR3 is CASSPGGNQETQYF.

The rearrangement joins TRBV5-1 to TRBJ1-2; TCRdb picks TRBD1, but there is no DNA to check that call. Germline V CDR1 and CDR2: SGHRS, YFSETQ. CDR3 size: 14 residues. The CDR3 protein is CASSFGNRETGYTF.

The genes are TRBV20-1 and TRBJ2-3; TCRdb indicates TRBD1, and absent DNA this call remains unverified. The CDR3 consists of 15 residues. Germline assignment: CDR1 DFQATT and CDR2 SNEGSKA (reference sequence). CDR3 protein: CSASYLGQRTDTQYF.

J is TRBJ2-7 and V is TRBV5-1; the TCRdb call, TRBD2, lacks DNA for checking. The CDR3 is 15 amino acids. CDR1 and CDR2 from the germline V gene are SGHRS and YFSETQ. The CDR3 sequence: CASSLSPFLASGQYF.

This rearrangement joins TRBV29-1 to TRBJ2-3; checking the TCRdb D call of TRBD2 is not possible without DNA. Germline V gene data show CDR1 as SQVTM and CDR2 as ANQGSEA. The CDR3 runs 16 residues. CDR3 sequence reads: CSAVLAGTLSTDTQYF.

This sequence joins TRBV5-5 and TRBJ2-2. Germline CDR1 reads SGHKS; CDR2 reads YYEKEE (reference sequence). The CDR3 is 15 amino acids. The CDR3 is CASSFAGSNTGELFF.

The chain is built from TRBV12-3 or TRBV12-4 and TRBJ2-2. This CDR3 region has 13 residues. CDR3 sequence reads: CASSVGTSGELFF.

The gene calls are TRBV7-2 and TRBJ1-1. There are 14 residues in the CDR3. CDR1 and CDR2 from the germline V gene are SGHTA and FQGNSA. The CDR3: CASSLALGRTEAFF. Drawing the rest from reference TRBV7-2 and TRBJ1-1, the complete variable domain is GAGVSQSPSNKVTEKGKDVELRCDPISGHTALYWYRQSLGQGLEFLIYFQGNSAPDKSGLPSDRFSAERTGGSVSTLTIQRTQQEDSAVYLCASSLALGRTEAFFGQGTRLTVV.